This T cell receptor (beta chain) was identified in a study of beta chain features in type 1 diabetes. Study findings and constraints: There was a possibility that cDNA sequencing over-represented cells with high TCR expression. Naive, central memory and regulatory TCRB repertoires appeared more similar among patients than healthy donors.

This clone appeared many times. The antigen is undetermined. The whole isolated RNA underwent reverse transcription, so sequencing captured expressed TCRB transcripts. The assay was immunoSEQ multiplex PCR, and TCRdb's table has in-frame clones only and misses some. This sample has hundreds of thousands of clones, with 14% found just once. In total, each donor contributed a single heparinised blood draw that averaged roughly 110 mL. This receptor was obtained from a man aged 25-45 years in good health. Sequencing input: central memory CD4+ T cells from blood.

As DNA, the CDR3 is TGTGCCATCAGCGCCGGGACAGGGGGCTCCTACGAGCAGTACTTC. Protein product: CAISAGTGGSYEQYF. The rearrangement joins TRBV10-3 to TRBJ2-7; 11 bases align to TRBD1. The V and J ends lost 6 bases and 0 bases, in that order; junction bases with no gene match: 4. CDR1 is ENHRY, CDR2 SYGVKD, per germline. CDR3 size: 15 residues.